This T cell receptor beta chain was profiled in a study of blood T cell repertoires in COVID-19. Authors' methods: Amplification of reference gene primers provided the estimated nucleated cell counts. TCRdb's copy holds only in-frame clones and misses some; the assay was immunoSEQ multiplex PCR. The V and J calls and clone size are taken from that table; D and trimming were inferred from the DNA. The sample lists roughly 100,000 clones; 75% to 85% were seen once. Germline assignment: CDR1 ENHRY and CDR2 SYGVKD. The CDR3 is 13 residues long. J gave up 6 bases and V 10 bases, and 12 bases lay outside the gene matches.

V is TRBV10-3 and J is TRBJ2-7; 7 bases match TRBD2. This TCR derives from a woman aged 70-85 years with acute or convalescent COVID-19. The source material was peripheral blood. The CDR3 bases are TGTGCCACCTCTTTTGGACTAGAAGGCGAGCAGTACTTC. Protein sequence: CATSFGLEGEQYF.